A selection of T cell receptor beta chains follows, all from one sample in a study of vaccination and CD4 T cells after COVID-19. TCRdb reanalysed the PCR reads using MiXCR and keeps one entry per CDR3 protein. The sample lists more than 10,000 distinct CDR3 sequences, under 80% occurring once. What these receptors recognize is not known. Sample: CD4+ T cells from blood, cultured in vitro. The receptors derive from a human donor who had recovered from COVID-19. Both conserved end residues are part of each CDR3. A D gene is named only where the DNA matches it firmly. Only some rows state a clone size, as once, few, many or a class for expanded clones.

d_gene	abundance	v_gene	j_gene	CDR3aa	CDR3nt
TRBD2	few	TRBV6-2/TRBV6-3	TRBJ2-7	CASARRASGRYEQYF	TGTGCCAGCGCGAGGAGGGCTAGCGGGAGGTACGAGCAGTACTTC
TRBD1	.	TRBV5-1	TRBJ2-5	CASSSSQGAKTQYF	TGCGCCAGCAGCTCTTCTCAGGGGGCGAAGACCCAGTACTTC
TRBD1	.	TRBV11-3	TRBJ2-5	CASSAPGQGGETQYF	TGTGCCAGCAGCGCTCCGGGACAGGGGGGAGAGACCCAGTACTTC
.	.	TRBV20-1	TRBJ1-4	CSARDDGGEKLFF	TGCAGTGCCCGCGACGATGGCGGGGAAAAACTGTTTTTT
TRBD1	.	TRBV19	TRBJ1-1	CASSIEARGRREDTEAFF	TGTGCCAGTAGTATAGAGGCAAGGGGGCGCCGGGAGGACACTGAAGCTTTCTTT
.	.	TRBV10-3	TRBJ1-1	CAIKAAADGTEAFF	TGTGCCATCAAAGCGGCTGCTGACGGCACTGAAGCTTTCTTT
TRBD2	.	TRBV27	TRBJ2-3	CASSSGTSGRASQYF	TGTGCCAGCAGCTCCGGGACTAGCGGGAGGGCCTCGCAGTATTTT
.	.	TRBV30	TRBJ2-1	CAWNRANEQFF	TGTGCCTGGAACAGGGCAAATGAGCAGTTCTTC
.	.	TRBV30	TRBJ1-1	CAWSVTRNTEAFF	TGTGCCTGGAGTGTCACGAGGAACACTGAAGCTTTCTTT
.	.	TRBV20-1	TRBJ2-3	CSARGQGTDTQYF	TGCAGTGCTAGAGGACAGGGCACAGATACGCAGTATTTT
.	.	TRBV20-1	TRBJ1-4	CSARRPATNEKLFF	TGCAGTGCGAGACGCCCAGCAACTAATGAAAAACTGTTTTTT
TRBD2	.	TRBV18	TRBJ2-1	CASSPPKTSGGTSYNEQFF	TGTGCCAGCTCACCACCTAAGACTAGCGGGGGAACGTCCTACAATGAGCAGTTCTTC
TRBD2	.	TRBV20-1	TRBJ2-7	CSARGDTKSGRGYEQYF	TGCAGTGCTAGAGGGGACACCAAGAGCGGGAGAGGATACGAGCAGTACTTC
TRBD1	.	TRBV27	TRBJ1-6	CASRPGQARSYSPLHF	TGTGCCAGCAGACCCGGACAGGCGAGATCTTATTCACCCCTCCACTTT
.	.	TRBV27	TRBJ2-1	CASSPWALGISNEQFF	TGTGCCAGCAGTCCCTGGGCCCTGGGGATATCCAATGAGCAGTTCTTC
.	.	TRBV11-3	TRBJ2-5	CASSFSPHRAVETQYF	TGTGCCAGCAGCTTTTCCCCACACAGGGCGGTGGAGACCCAGTACTTC
.	.	TRBV7-2	TRBJ2-2	CASSLQSRNTGELFF	TGTGCCAGCAGCCTCCAAAGCAGGAACACCGGGGAGCTGTTTTTT
.	few	TRBV18	TRBJ1-2	CASSPQEGVRNGYTF	TGTGCCAGCTCACCACAGGAAGGGGTTAGGAATGGCTACACCTTC
.	few	TRBV6-2/TRBV6-3	TRBJ1-5	CASSWGSNQAQHF	TGTGCCAGCAGTTGGGGGTCAAATCAAGCCCAGCATTTT
TRBD1	.	TRBV7-9	TRBJ2-6	CASSRSDRAHSGANVLTF	TGTGCCAGCAGCCGCTCAGACAGGGCCCACTCTGGGGCCAACGTCCTGACTTTC
TRBD1	.	TRBV6-1	TRBJ1-5	CASSPLDRAGNQPQHF	TGTGCCAGCAGTCCCCTGGACAGGGCAGGCAATCAGCCCCAGCATTTT
.	.	TRBV21-1	TRBJ1-6	CASSASLLGQGLAYNSPLHF	TGTGCCAGCAGCGCCTCACTCCTGGGACAGGGCTTAGCCTATAATTCACCCCTCCACTTT
TRBD1	.	TRBV27	TRBJ1-5	CASSSRGQGLPQHF	TGTGCCAGCAGTTCAAGAGGACAGGGTCTTCCCCAGCATTTT
TRBD1	.	TRBV5-1	TRBJ1-2	CASSLQGDYGYTF	TGCGCCAGCAGCTTACAGGGGGACTATGGCTACACCTTC
.	.	TRBV28	TRBJ1-4	CASTLDSAITNEKLFF	TGTGCCAGCACCCTTGACAGTGCTATAACTAATGAAAAACTGTTTTTT
TRBD1	.	TRBV11-2	TRBJ2-7	CASRYSRDRGHEQYF	TGTGCCAGCAGGTATAGCCGGGACAGGGGACACGAGCAGTACTTC
.	once	TRBV2	TRBJ2-4	CASSVGGSIQYF	TGTGCCAGCAGTGTCGGGGGAAGCATTCAGTACTTC
TRBD1	few	TRBV20-1	TRBJ1-5	CSARDQGARNQPQHF	TGCAGTGCTAGAGATCAGGGGGCGCGCAATCAGCCCCAGCATTTT
.	.	TRBV11-3	TRBJ2-5	CASSLSQQETQYF	TGTGCCAGCAGCTTAAGCCAGCAAGAGACCCAGTACTTC
.	few	TRBV7-9	TRBJ1-2	CASSLAEGGYTF	TGTGCCAGCAGCTTAGCGGAGGGAGGCTACACCTTC
.	.	TRBV6-2/TRBV6-3	TRBJ1-2	CGARGSNSNGYTF	TGTGGTGCCCGGGGGTCGAACAGTAATGGCTACACCTTC
.	.	TRBV6-1	TRBJ1-3	CASSGLSSGNTIYF	TGTGCCAGCAGTGGACTGAGCTCTGGAAACACCATATATTTT
.	.	TRBV30	TRBJ2-5	CAWTPRTGFQYF	TGTGCCTGGACGCCTCGCACAGGGTTCCAGTACTTC
.	.	TRBV11-3	TRBJ2-1	CASTRALSYNEQFF	TGTGCCAGCACCCGAGCTCTCTCCTACAATGAGCAGTTCTTC
TRBD2	.	TRBV11-3	TRBJ2-1	CASSFETSGGVHREQFF	TGTGCCAGCAGCTTCGAAACTAGCGGGGGGGTTCACCGTGAGCAGTTCTTC
.	.	TRBV7-2	TRBJ2-3	CASSLYRGTDTQYF	TGTGCCAGCAGCTTATATCGGGGGACAGATACGCAGTATTTT
TRBD1	.	TRBV19	TRBJ1-2	CASSIAHRGTAYGYTF	TGTGCCAGTAGTATAGCTCACAGGGGGACCGCCTATGGCTACACCTTC
TRBD2	.	TRBV20-1	TRBJ2-5	CSARNRLGSGFQETQYF	TGCAGTGCTAGAAATCGCTTAGGTAGCGGGTTCCAAGAGACCCAGTACTTC
TRBD2	.	TRBV7-2	TRBJ2-3	CASSPTGTSGGPGQYF	TGTGCCAGCAGCCCGACCGGGACTAGCGGGGGCCCGGGGCAGTATTTT
.	.	TRBV28	TRBJ1-2	CASSQVGGYTF	TGTGCCAGCAGTCAGGTCGGTGGCTACACCTTC
.	.	TRBV2	TRBJ2-3	CASKPRVGTDTQYF	TGTGCCAGCAAGCCCAGGGTGGGCACAGATACGCAGTATTTT
.	.	TRBV5-4	TRBJ2-5	CASSPKGPPETQYF	TGTGCCAGCAGCCCGAAAGGCCCTCCCGAGACCCAGTACTTC
TRBD2	.	TRBV27	TRBJ2-5	CASRGWGGTQETQYF	TGTGCCAGCAGAGGGTGGGGAGGGACCCAAGAGACCCAGTACTTC
TRBD2	.	TRBV11-2	TRBJ2-5	CASSLGGTSGETQYF	TGTGCCAGCAGCTTAGGGGGGACTAGCGGAGAGACCCAGTACTTC
TRBD2	.	TRBV7-3	TRBJ2-5	CASSLAGDGETQYF	TGTGCCAGCAGCTTAGCGGGAGATGGAGAGACCCAGTACTTC
TRBD2	.	TRBV20-1	TRBJ2-2	CSARGPGGAFTGELFF	TGCAGTGCTAGAGGCCCCGGGGGGGCCTTTACCGGGGAGCTGTTTTTT
.	.	TRBV24-1	TRBJ1-2	CATSDSQQFNYGYTF	TGTGCCACCAGTGATTCCCAACAGTTCAACTATGGCTACACCTTC
.	.	TRBV27	TRBJ2-7	CASSGGGSGARGHEQYF	TGTGCCAGCAGTGGAGGGGGCAGCGGGGCACGTGGGCACGAGCAGTACTTC
.	few	TRBV19	TRBJ2-2	CASSIGASNTGELFF	TGTGCCAGTAGTATTGGGGCCTCGAACACCGGGGAGCTGTTTTTT
.	.	TRBV5-6	TRBJ2-7	CASLKGDREVYEQYF	TGTGCCAGCTTGAAGGGAGACAGGGAGGTATACGAGCAGTACTTC
.	.	TRBV12-3/TRBV12-4	TRBJ2-5	CASSPTPPRSQYF	TGTGCCAGCAGCCCCACCCCTCCTAGGTCCCAGTACTTC